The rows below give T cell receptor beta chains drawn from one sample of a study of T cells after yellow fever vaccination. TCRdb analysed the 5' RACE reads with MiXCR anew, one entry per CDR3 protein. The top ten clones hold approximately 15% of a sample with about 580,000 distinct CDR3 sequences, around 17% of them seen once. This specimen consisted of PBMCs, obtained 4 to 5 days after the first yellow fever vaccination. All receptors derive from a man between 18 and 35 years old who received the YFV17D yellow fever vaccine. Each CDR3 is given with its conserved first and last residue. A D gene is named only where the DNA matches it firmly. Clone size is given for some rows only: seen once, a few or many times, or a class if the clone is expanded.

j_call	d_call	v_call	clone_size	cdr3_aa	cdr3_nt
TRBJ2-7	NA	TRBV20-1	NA	CSAREPGSYEQYF	TGCAGTGCTAGAGAGCCGGGCAGCTACGAGCAGTACTTC
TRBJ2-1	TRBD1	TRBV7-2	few	CASSLTPDRGPANEQFF	TGTGCCAGCAGCTTAACCCCGGACAGGGGGCCCGCCAATGAGCAGTTCTTC
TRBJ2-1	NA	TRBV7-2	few	CASSSATGNYNEQFF	TGTGCCAGCAGCTCCGCCACCGGGAACTACAATGAGCAGTTCTTC
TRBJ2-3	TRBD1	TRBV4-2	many	CASSQTGNTQYF	TGTGCCAGCAGCCAGACAGGGAATACGCAGTATTTT
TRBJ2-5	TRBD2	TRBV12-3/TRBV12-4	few	CASSSRAGGGETQYF	TGTGCCAGCAGTTCGAGGGCGGGGGGAGGCGAGACCCAGTACTTC
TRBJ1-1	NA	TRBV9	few	CASSVGRGQNTEAFF	TGTGCCAGCAGCGTAGGAAGGGGACAAAACACTGAAGCTTTCTTT
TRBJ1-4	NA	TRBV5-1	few	CASSLVGVNEKLFF	TGCGCCAGCAGCTTAGTAGGGGTGAATGAAAAACTGTTTTTT
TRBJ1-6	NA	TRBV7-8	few	CASSLRRTDNSPLHF	TGTGCCAGCAGCCTAAGGAGAACAGATAATTCACCCCTCCACTTT
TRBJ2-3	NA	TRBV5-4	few	CASSPEGGGTDTQYF	TGTGCCAGCAGCCCTGAAGGGGGGGGCACAGATACGCAGTATTTT
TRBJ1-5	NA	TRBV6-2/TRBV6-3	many	CASSSRTRGTLQQPQHF	TGTGCCAGCAGTTCTCGGACCCGGGGGACCCTTCAGCAGCCCCAGCATTTT
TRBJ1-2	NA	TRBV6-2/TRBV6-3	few	CASSRNPTANYGYTF	TGTGCCAGCAGTAGAAATCCGACAGCGAACTATGGCTACACCTTC
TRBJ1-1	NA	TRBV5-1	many	CASSLGAGRLNTEAFF	TGCGCCAGCAGCTTGGGTGCAGGGCGCTTGAACACTGAAGCTTTCTTT
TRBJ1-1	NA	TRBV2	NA	CASSAAPRTEAFF	TGTGCCAGCAGTGCCGCACCCCGGACTGAAGCTTTCTTT
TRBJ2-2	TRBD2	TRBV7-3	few	CASSYGLAGDVANTGELFF	TGTGCCAGCAGCTACGGACTAGCGGGGGACGTCGCGAACACCGGGGAGCTGTTTTTT
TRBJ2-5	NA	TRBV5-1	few	CASSPGFVGHQETQYF	TGCGCCAGCAGCCCTGGTTTTGTTGGTCACCAAGAGACCCAGTACTTC
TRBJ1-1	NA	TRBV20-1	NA	CSAVEDLNTEAFF	TGCAGTGCTGTGGAGGACCTGAACACTGAAGCTTTCTTT
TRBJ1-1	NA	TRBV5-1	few	CASSLGVSGILTEAFF	TGCGCCAGCAGCTTGGGGGTGTCCGGGATACTCACTGAAGCTTTCTTT
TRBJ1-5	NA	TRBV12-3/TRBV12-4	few	CASSLARHYGQPQHF	TGTGCCAGCAGTTTAGCGCGTCATTACGGCCAGCCCCAGCATTTT
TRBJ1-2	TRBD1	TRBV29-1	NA	CSVARGDNYGYTF	TGCAGCGTCGCCAGGGGGGATAACTATGGCTACACCTTC
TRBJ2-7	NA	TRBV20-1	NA	CSAPQLAAGDYEQYF	TGCAGTGCTCCCCAGTTAGCGGCAGGGGACTACGAGCAGTACTTC
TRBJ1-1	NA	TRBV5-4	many	CASSLGRENTEAFF	TGTGCCAGCAGCTTGGGCAGGGAGAACACTGAAGCTTTCTTT
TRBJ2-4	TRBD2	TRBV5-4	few	CASSPLAGGGKNIQYF	TGTGCCAGCAGCCCCCTAGCGGGGGGGGGCAAAAACATTCAGTACTTC
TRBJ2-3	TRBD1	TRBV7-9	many	CASSTWGTGTNTQYF	TGTGCCAGCAGCACGTGGGGGACAGGGACCAATACGCAGTATTTT
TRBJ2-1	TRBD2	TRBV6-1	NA	CASRSNSGGAHNEQFF	TGTGCCAGCAGGTCCAATAGCGGGGGGGCACACAATGAGCAGTTCTTC
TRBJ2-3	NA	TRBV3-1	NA	CASSQERLRTDTQYF	TGTGCCAGCAGCCAAGAACGGCTAAGGACAGATACGCAGTATTTT
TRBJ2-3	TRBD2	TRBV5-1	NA	CASSLTSGGPSTDTQYF	TGCGCCAGCAGCTTGACTAGCGGGGGACCGAGCACAGATACGCAGTATTTT